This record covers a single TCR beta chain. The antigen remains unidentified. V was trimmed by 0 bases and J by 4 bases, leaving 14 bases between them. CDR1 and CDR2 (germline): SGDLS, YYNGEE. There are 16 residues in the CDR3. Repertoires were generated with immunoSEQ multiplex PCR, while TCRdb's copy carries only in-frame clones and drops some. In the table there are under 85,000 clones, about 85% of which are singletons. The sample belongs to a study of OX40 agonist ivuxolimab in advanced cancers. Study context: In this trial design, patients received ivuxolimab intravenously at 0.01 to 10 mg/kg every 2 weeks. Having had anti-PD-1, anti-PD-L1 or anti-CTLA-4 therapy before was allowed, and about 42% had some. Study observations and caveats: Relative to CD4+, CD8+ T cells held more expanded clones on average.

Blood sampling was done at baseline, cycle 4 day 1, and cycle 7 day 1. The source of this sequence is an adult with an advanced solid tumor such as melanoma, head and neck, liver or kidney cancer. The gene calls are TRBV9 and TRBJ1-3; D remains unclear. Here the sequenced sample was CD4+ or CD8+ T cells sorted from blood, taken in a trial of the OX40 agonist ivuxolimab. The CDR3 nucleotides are TGTGCCAGCAGCGTAGCCCCGCCGGGGTCGGGAAACACCATATATTTT. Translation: CASSVAPPGSGNTIYF.